Presented here are 27 T cell receptor beta chains from one specimen sequenced in a study of T cell responses to AZD1222 COVID-19 vaccine. Clones were read by immunoSEQ multiplex PCR, and TCRdb kept only the in-frame ones, dropping some. The sample contains roughly 140,000 clones, around 89% of which appear only once. Here the sequenced sample was peripheral blood, taken on day 0 of MenACWY control vaccination. Every receptor here comes from an adult in good health.

This chain links TRBV24-1 with TRBJ1-3; D is ambiguous. CDR3 length: 13 amino acids. Trimming stripped 4 bases from V and 3 bases from J, with 6 bases between. CDR1 and CDR2 from the germline V gene are KGHDR and SFDVKD. The DNA of the CDR3 is TGTGCCACCAGTGAGAGCATTGGAAACACCATATATTTT. It codes for CATSESIGNTIYF.

The chain couples TRBV10-3 to TRBJ1-1; D uncertain. Germline CDR1 ENHRY, CDR2 SYGVKD. The CDR3 is 15 residues long. V dropped 1 base and J dropped 0 bases, with 9 bases sitting between them. CDR3 DNA: TGTGCCATCAGTGAGTTGACACGCATGAACACTGAAGCTTTCTTT. It yields the protein CAISELTRMNTEAFF.

CDR3 loop: CASSLDRNQPQHF. As DNA, the CDR3 is TGTGCCAGCAGTTTGGACAGGAACCAGCCCCAGCATTTT. This chain connects TRBV6-5 to TRBJ1-5; 7 nucleotides agree with TRBD1. Trimming removed 4 bases from V and 7 bases from J; junction bases left unmatched: 4. The germline V gene encodes CDR1 MNHEY and CDR2 SVGAGI. The CDR3 sequence is 13 residues long.

The chain's CDR3 is CASSGYNEQFF. The CDR3, as DNA: TGTGCCAGCAGCGGCTACAATGAGCAGTTCTTC. This chain connects TRBV9 to TRBJ2-1; D ambiguous. Germline CDR1 reads SGDLS; CDR2 reads YYNGEE. Trimming cost V 3 bases and J 3 bases, with 1 base left between them. CDR3 size: 11 residues.

J is TRBJ1-5 and V is TRBV20-1; 12 nucleotides agree with TRBD1. V was pared by 3 bases and J by 7 bases, with 4 bases of the junction left unmatched. Germline V gene data show CDR1 as DFQATT and CDR2 as SNEGSKA (reference sequence). This CDR3 region has 14 residues. The CDR3 bases are TGCAGTGCTAGTCGGGACAGGGGGCTCCAGCCCCAGCATTTT. This gives the protein CSASRDRGLQPQHF.

Here the CDR3 reads CASSPRDRGINTQYF. The CDR3, as DNA: TGTGCCAGCAGCCCCCGGGACAGGGGAATTAATACGCAGTATTTT. The chain combines TRBV11-3 with TRBJ2-3; 10 nucleotides align to TRBD1. Germline values: CDR1 SGHNT, CDR2 YENEEA. With 5 bases clipped from V and 7 bases from J, the junction kept 9 bases outside the gene matches. The CDR3 runs to 15 residues.

This clone was picked up one time. The V call is TRBV15, the J call TRBJ1-5; 7 bases line up with TRBD1. Per germline, CDR1 LNHNV and CDR2 YYDKDF (reference sequence). The CDR3 is 13 residues long. Trimming cost V 5 bases and J 11 bases; bases outside gene matches: 9. Here the CDR3 reads CATSPTGPGAQHF. The CDR3 DNA reads TGTGCCACCAGCCCGACAGGGCCCGGGGCCCAGCATTTT.

The J gene is TRBJ1-1, the V gene TRBV7-2, with 8 bases matching TRBD1. The germline CDR1 and CDR2 sequences are SGHTA and FQGNSA. CDR3 length equals 13 residues. V lost 2 bases to trimming and J lost 11 bases; unmatched junction nucleotides: 7. The CDR3 here is CASSLRRTGWAFF. CDR3 in DNA: TGTGCCAGCAGCTTAAGGCGGACAGGGTGGGCTTTCTTT.

The chain links TRBV7-2 to TRBJ1-1, with D uncertain. The V end lost 3 bases, the J end lost 6 bases, and 14 bases lay between the germline ends. CDR3 length equals 14 residues. The germline CDR1 and CDR2 sequences are SGHTA and FQGNSA. CDR3: CASSLGGSKAEAFF. The CDR3 nucleotides are TGTGCCAGCAGCTTGGGCGGGAGTAAGGCTGAAGCTTTCTTT.

The V and J genes are TRBV7-8 and TRBJ1-1; 9 bases match TRBD1. The CDR3 extends over 15 amino acids. CDR1 and CDR2 (germline): SGHVS, FQNEAQ. Trimming took 6 bases from V and 2 from J; bases not matched to a gene: 7. CDR3 coding DNA: TGTGCCAGCAGTCAGATGACAGGGGGAAACACTGAAGCTTTCTTT. It encodes CASSQMTGGNTEAFF.

The chain combines TRBV4-3 with TRBJ2-7; a weak D match, TRBD1 (5 bases). V lost 0 bases to trimming and J lost 6 bases, with 12 bases between them. The CDR3 is 14 amino acids. Germline V gives CDR1 LGHNA, CDR2 YSLEER. The CDR3, as DNA: TGCGCCAGCAGCCAAGATCTAGGGGTCGGCGAGCAGTACTTC. Translation gives CASSQDLGVGEQYF.

The chain combines TRBV2 with TRBJ2-1; D possibly corresponds to TRBD1 (5 bases). In germline, CDR1 is SNHLY, CDR2 FYNNEI. The ends were cut back, 4 bases at V and 10 bases at J, with 8 bases in the middle. The CDR3 covers 11 residues. CDR3 loop: CASSVRGEQFF. The CDR3 nucleotides are TGTGCCAGCAGTGTAAGGGGAGAGCAGTTCTTC.

The V and J genes are TRBV5-1 and TRBJ1-2; possibly TRBD1 for D (6 bases). The V end lost 5 bases, the J end lost 4 bases, and 15 bases lay between the germline ends. This CDR3 contains 14 residues. Germline V lookup: CDR1 SGHRS, CDR2 YFSETQ. CDR3 bases: TGCGCCAGCAGAACGGGGACAACCGCCTATGGCTACACCTTC. This codes for CASRTGTTAYGYTF. The full variable domain, its missing parts supplied by reference TRBV5-1 and TRBJ1-2, is KAGVTQTPRYLIKTRGQQVTLSCSPISGHRSVSWYQQTPGQGLQFLFEYFSETQRNKGNFPGRFSGRQFSNSRSEMNVSTLELGDSALYLCASRTGTTAYGYTFGSGTRLTVV.

As for this clone: One end of the junction fails to match germline, which may point to a read error. The J gene is TRBJ2-7, the V gene TRBV7-9, with 10 bases lining up with TRBD2. Per the germline V gene, CDR1 is SEHNR and CDR2 is FQNEAQ (reference sequence). This CDR3 comprises 12 residues. The chain's CDR3 is CASRLAGGEQYF. The DNA for the CDR3 is TGTGCCAGCAGATTAGCGGGAGGAGAGCAGTACTTC.

The chain carries TRBV25-1 and TRBJ1-2, with D hard to call. Germline CDR1 is MGHDK and CDR2 is SYGVNS. CDR3 length: 12 residues. Trimming took off 8 bases at V and 10 bases at J, with 17 bases between the two ends. Here the CDR3 reads CASSNVGPDYTF. The CDR3 nucleotides are TGTGCCAGCTCGAATGTGGGTCCCGACTACACCTTC.

The CDR3 sequence: CASRGDFSYEQYF. CDR3 sequence (DNA): TGTGCCAGCAGGGGGGACTTCTCCTACGAGCAGTACTTC. The chain couples TRBV5-6 to TRBJ2-7; D may be TRBD2 (6 bases). Germline V gene data show CDR1 as SGHDT and CDR2 as YYEEEE. There are 13 residues in the CDR3. V was clipped by 5 bases and J by 0 bases, with 9 bases between them. The whole variable domain, filled in from reference TRBV5-6 and TRBJ2-7, reads DAGVTQSPTHLIKTRGQQVTLRCSPKSGHDTVSWYQQALGQGPQFIFQYYEEEERQRGNFPDRFSGHQFPNYSSELNVNALLLGDSALYLCASRGDFSYEQYFGPGTRLTVT.

The V and J genes are TRBV30 and TRBJ2-7, with TRBD1 identical over 10 bases. The CDR3 runs 13 residues. Looked up from germline, CDR1 is GTSNPN and CDR2 is SVGIG (reference sequence). Trimming cost V 8 bases and J 4 bases; bases outside gene matches: 8. The CDR3 region has the DNA TGTGCCGCTACCGGGACAGGGGAGTACGAGCAGTACTTC. It is translated as CAATGTGEYEQYF.

V usage is TRBV6-6 and J usage is TRBJ1-2; D is perhaps TRBD1 (6 bases). CDR3 length: 14 residues. V was trimmed by 6 bases and J by 1 base, leaving 12 bases between them. The germline gives CDR1 MNHNY, CDR2 SVGAGI (reference sequence). CDR3 residues: CASRSDRFNYGYTF. The CDR3 nucleotides read TGTGCCAGCAGATCCGACAGGTTTAACTATGGCTACACCTTC.

The chain employs TRBV28 and TRBJ1-1; D is uncertain. The germline CDR1 and CDR2 sequences are MDHEN and SYDVKM. Trimming shortened V by 6 bases and J by 10 bases, and 15 bases separated the two germline ends. The CDR3 sequence is 12 residues long. CDR3 region: CASSISDLRAFF. The DNA of the CDR3 is TGTGCCAGCAGCATTTCGGATCTGCGAGCTTTCTTT. Combining the CDR3 with reference TRBV28 and TRBJ1-1 gives the whole variable domain DVKVTQSSRYLVKRTGEKVFLECVQDMDHENMFWYRQDPGLGLRLIYFSYDVKMKEKGDIPEGYSVSREKKERFSLILESASTNQTSMYLCASSISDLRAFFGQGTRLTVV.

V gene TRBV6-7 combines with J gene TRBJ1-5; no reliable D call. TRBV6-7 is annotated as an ORF whose role is uncertain. The V and J ends lost 5 bases and 3 bases respectively, with 11 bases between them. The CDR3 contains 14 residues. Written as DNA, the CDR3 is TGTGCCAGCAGTCCACGGTCGTACAATCAGCCCCAGCATTTT. It translates to CASSPRSYNQPQHF.

The chain is built from TRBV7-9 and TRBJ2-3, with TRBD1 identical over 7 bases. J gave up 0 bases and V 5 bases, and 11 bases lay outside the gene matches. This CDR3 contains 17 residues. Germline CDR1 and CDR2: SEHNR and FQNEAQ (reference sequence). The CDR3 sequence: CASSLRPGQPSTDTQYF. DNA for the CDR3: TGTGCCAGCAGCCTCAGACCGGGACAGCCTAGCACAGATACGCAGTATTTT.

The V call is TRBV7-9, the J call TRBJ1-3, with 7 nucleotides matching TRBD1. This CDR3 is built from 14 residues. Germline loops: CDR1 SEHNR, CDR2 FQNEAQ (reference sequence). V lost 5 bases and J lost 7; bases outside the gene matches: 8. The CDR3 loop reads CASSRWDSGNTIYF. The CDR3 nucleotides are TGTGCCAGCAGCAGATGGGACAGCGGGAACACCATATATTTT.

To note about this clone: The germline gene is not matched at one end of the junction; a read error may be the cause. The chain joins TRBV28 to TRBJ1-2, with 7 nucleotides matching TRBD1. The CDR3 runs 12 residues. Germline CDR1 reads MDHEN; CDR2 reads SYDVKM. The CDR3 nucleotides read TGTGCCAGCAGTTTAAAATCGGGACAGTCCTCCTTC. Residues: CASSLKSGQSSF.

The V and J genes are TRBV19 and TRBJ1-1; TRBD1 matches at 11 bases. The CDR3 length is 14 residues. Germline CDR1 is LNHDA and CDR2 is SQIVND (reference sequence). Losses at the gene ends were 6 bases for V and 3 bases for J; bases not matched to a gene: 3. CDR3 sequence (DNA): TGTGCCAGTAGATCGGACAGGGGGCACACTGAAGCTTTCTTT. Amino acids: CASRSDRGHTEAFF.

Comment on this clone: Different DNA sequences within this sample yield the same CDR3. V usage is TRBV29-1 and J usage is TRBJ1-1; possible D gene TRBD1, 5 bases. The CDR3 has 12 residues. V gave up 4 bases and J gave up 1 base, with 7 bases separating them. CDR1 is SQVTM, CDR2 ANQGSEA, per germline. CDR3 loop: CSVGRANTEAFF. CDR3 coding DNA: TGCAGCGTTGGCAGGGCGAACACTGAAGCTTTCTTT.

This rearrangement joins TRBV9 to TRBJ2-2; D is unclear. Germline V lookup: CDR1 SGDLS, CDR2 YYNGEE. Deletions cut 5 bases from V and 3 bases from J, with 11 bases between. The CDR3 length is 14 residues. CDR3 sequence: CASRAQSHTGELFF. CDR3 DNA: TGTGCCAGCAGGGCACAGTCGCACACCGGGGAGCTGTTTTTT.

The chain carries TRBV5-4 and TRBJ2-7; 14 bases are a match to TRBD2. Germline assignment: CDR1 SGHNT and CDR2 YYREEE (reference sequence). This CDR3 has 16 amino acids. J lost 4 bases, V lost 4 bases, and 7 bases had no gene match. CDR3 in amino acids: CASSPGLAGEWYEQYF. The CDR3 DNA reads as TGTGCCAGCAGCCCGGGACTAGCGGGGGAATGGTACGAGCAGTACTTC. Together with reference TRBV5-4 and TRBJ2-7, the CDR3 gives the full variable domain: ETGVTQSPTHLIKTRGQQVTLRCSSQSGHNTVSWYQQALGQGPQFIFQYYREEENGRGNFPPRFSGLQFPNYSSELNVNALELDDSALYLCASSPGLAGEWYEQYFGPGTRLTVT.